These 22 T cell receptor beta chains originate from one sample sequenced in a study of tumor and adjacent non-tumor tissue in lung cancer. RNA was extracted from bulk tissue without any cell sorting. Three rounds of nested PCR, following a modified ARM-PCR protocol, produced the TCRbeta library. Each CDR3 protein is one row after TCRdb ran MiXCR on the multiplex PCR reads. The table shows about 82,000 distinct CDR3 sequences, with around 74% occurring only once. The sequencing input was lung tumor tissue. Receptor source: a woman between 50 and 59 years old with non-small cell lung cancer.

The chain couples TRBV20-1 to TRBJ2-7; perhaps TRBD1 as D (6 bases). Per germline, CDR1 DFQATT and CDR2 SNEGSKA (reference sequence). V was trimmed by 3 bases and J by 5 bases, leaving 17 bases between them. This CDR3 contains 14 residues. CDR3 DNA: TGCAGTGCTAGCAGGGGAGAAACGTCCCACGAGCAGTACTTC. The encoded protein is CSASRGETSHEQYF.

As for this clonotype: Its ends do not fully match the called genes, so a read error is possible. DNA of the CDR3: TGCGCCAGCAGTGATCCGGGACTAACGGGAGCAGATGCGCAGTATTTT. Encoded protein: CASSDPGLTGADAQYF. The chain joins TRBV10-1 to TRBJ2-3, with 7 bases matching TRBD2. Germline CDR1 WNHNN, CDR2 SYGVQD (reference sequence). CDR3 length: 16 amino acids.

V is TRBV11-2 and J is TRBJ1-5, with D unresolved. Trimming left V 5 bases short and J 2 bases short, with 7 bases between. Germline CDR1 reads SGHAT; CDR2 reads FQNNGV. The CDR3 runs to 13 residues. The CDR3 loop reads CASSIGGNQPQHF. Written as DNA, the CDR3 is TGTGCCAGCAGCATTGGGGGCAATCAGCCCCAGCATTTT.

CDR3 sequence reads: CARSGEGDTQYF. The DNA of the CDR3 is TGCGCCAGAAGCGGGGAGGGAGATACGCAGTATTTT. V usage is TRBV10-1 and J usage is TRBJ2-3, with 7 bases lining up with TRBD2. Germline-derived CDR1 and CDR2 are WNHNN and SYGVQD (reference sequence). The CDR3 runs 12 residues. Trimming removed 9 bases from V and 5 bases from J; junction bases left unmatched: 5.

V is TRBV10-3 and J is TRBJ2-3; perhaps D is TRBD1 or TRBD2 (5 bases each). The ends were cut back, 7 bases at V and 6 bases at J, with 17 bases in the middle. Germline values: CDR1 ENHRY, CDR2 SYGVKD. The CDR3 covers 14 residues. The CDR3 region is CAINPGTGVDTQYF. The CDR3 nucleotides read TGTGCCATCAACCCCGGGACCGGGGTTGATACGCAGTATTTT.

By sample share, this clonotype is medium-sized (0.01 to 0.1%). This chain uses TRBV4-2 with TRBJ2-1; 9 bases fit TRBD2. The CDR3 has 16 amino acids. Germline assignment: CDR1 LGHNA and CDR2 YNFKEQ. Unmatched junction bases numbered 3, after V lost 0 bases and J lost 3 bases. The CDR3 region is CASSQEETSGYNEQFF. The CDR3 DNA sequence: TGTGCCAGCAGCCAAGAAGAGACTAGCGGCTACAATGAGCAGTTCTTC.

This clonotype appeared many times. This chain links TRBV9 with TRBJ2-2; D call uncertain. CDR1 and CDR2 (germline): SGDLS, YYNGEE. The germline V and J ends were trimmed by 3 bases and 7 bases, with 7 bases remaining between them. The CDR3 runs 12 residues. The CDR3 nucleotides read TGTGCCAGCAGCGAGTATGACGGGGAGCTGTTTTTT. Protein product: CASSEYDGELFF.

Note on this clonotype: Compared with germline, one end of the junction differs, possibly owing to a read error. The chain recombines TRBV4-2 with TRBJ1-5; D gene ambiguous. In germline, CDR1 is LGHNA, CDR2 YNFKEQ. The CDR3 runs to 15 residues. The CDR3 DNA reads TGTGCCAGCATCCAAGACCTCGCAAGCAATCAGCCCCAGCATTTT. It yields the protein CASIQDLASNQPQHF.

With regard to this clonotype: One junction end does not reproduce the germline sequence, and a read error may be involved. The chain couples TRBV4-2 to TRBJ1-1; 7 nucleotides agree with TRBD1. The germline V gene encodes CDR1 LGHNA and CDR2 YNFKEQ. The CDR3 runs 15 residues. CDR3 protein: CASSPRTGMNTEVFF. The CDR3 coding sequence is TGTGCCAGCAGCCCGCGGACAGGCATGAACACTGAAGTTTTCTTT.

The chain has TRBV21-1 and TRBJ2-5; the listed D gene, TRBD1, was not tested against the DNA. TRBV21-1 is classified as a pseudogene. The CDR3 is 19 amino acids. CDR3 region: CVSSPHTGGGLAWIETQYF. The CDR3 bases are TGTGTCAGCAGCCCGCACACAGGGGGCGGACTGGCCTGGATAGAGACCCAGTACTTC.

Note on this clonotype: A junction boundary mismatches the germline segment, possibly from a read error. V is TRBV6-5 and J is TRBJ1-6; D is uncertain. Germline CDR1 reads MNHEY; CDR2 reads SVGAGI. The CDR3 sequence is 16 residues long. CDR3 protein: CSSSSTNSSYNSPLHF. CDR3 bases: TGTTCCAGCAGTTCCACCAATAGCTCCTATAATTCACCCCTCCACTTT.

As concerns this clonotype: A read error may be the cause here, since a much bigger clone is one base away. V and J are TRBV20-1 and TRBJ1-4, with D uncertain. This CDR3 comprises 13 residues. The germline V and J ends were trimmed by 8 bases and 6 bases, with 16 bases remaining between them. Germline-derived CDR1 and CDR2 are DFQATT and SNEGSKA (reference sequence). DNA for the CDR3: TGCAGTCCCTGGAGGACTTCTGATGAAAAACTGTTTTTT. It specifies CSPWRTSDEKLFF.

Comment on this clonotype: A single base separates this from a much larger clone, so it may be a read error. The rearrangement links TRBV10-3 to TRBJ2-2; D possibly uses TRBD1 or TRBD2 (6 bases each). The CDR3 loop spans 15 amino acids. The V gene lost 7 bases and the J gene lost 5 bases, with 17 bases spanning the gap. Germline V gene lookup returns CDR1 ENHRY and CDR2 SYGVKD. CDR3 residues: CAINIKEGGTGELFF. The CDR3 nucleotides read TGTGCCATCAATATCAAAGAGGGGGGAACCGGGGAGCTGTTTTTT.

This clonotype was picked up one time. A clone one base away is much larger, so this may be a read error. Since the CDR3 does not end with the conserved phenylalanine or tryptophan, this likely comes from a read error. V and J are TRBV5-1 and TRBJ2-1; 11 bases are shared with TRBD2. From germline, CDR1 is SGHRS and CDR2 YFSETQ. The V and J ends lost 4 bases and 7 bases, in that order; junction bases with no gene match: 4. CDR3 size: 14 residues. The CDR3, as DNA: TGCGCCAGCAGCATTACTAGCGGGAGTAATGAGCAGTTCATC. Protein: CASSITSGSNEQFI.

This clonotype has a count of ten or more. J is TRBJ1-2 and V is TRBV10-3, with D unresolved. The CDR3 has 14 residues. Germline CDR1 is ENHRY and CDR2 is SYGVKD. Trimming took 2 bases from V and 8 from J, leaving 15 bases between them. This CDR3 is CAISERSGDSGYTF. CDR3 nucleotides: TGTGCCATCAGTGAGCGTTCTGGGGATAGCGGCTACACCTTC.

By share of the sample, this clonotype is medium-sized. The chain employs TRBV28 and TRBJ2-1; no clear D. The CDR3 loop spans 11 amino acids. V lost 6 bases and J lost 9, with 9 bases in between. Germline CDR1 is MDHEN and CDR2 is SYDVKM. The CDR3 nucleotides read TGTGCCAGCAGAGGATTTTCTGAGCAGTTCTTC. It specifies CASRGFSEQFF.

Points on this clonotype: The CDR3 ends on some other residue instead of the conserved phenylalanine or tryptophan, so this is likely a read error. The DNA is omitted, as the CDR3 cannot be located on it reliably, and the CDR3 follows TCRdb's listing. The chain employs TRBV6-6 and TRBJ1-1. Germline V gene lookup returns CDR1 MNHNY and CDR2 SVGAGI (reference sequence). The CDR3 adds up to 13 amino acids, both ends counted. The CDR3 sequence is CATSYFGNTESFL.

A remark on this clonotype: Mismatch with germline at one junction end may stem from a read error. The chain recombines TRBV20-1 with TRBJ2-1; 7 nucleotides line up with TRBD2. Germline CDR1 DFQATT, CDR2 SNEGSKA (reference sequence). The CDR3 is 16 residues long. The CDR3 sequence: CSTRDNRASGYNEQFF. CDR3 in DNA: TGCAGTACTAGAGATAATAGGGCTAGCGGATACAATGAGCAGTTCTTC.

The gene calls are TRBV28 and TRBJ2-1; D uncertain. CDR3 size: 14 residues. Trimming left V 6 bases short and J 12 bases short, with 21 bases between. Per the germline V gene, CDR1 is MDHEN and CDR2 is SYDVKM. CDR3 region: CASSPTRDYDGQFF. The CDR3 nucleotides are TGTGCCAGCAGCCCCACGCGAGATTACGATGGGCAGTTCTTC.

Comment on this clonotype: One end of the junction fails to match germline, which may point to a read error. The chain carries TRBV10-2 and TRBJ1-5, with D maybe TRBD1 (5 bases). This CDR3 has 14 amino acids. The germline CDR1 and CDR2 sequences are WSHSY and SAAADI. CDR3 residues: CGSSGAGAQQPQHF. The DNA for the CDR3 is TGTGGCAGCAGTGGGGCTGGTGCGCAGCAGCCCCAGCATTTT.

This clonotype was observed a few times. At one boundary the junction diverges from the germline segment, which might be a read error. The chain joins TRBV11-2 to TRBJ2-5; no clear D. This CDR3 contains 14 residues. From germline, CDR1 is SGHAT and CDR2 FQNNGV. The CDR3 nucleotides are TGTGCCAGCAGCTTAGATCAGGCTGTAGAGACCCAATACTTC. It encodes CASSLDQAVETQYF. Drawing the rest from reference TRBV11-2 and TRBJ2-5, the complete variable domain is EAGVAQSPRYKIIEKRQSVAFWCNPISGHATLYWYQQILGQGPKLLIQFQNNGVVDDSQLPKDRFSAERLKGVDSTLKIQPAKLEDSAVYLCASSLDQAVETQYFGPGTRLLVL.

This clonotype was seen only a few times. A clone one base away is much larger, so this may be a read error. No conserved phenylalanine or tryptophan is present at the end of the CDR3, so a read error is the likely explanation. The CDR3 here is CASSLDGGAQPQHI. The CDR3 DNA sequence: TGTGCCAGCAGCTTAGACGGAGGAGCTCAGCCCCAGCATATT. This sequence joins TRBV7-8 and TRBJ1-5; D unclear. Germline lookup yields CDR1 SGHVS and CDR2 FQNEAQ. The CDR3 loop spans 14 amino acids. Deletions cut 1 base from V and 6 bases from J, with 10 bases between.